This is a list of T cell receptor beta chains from one sample in a study of TIL therapy for anti-PD-1-resistant metastatic lung cancer. Only in-frame clones appear in the TCRdb table, and some are missing; sequencing was by immunoSEQ multiplex PCR. The table shows under 70,000 clones, with more than 75% occurring only once. Sequences were derived from blood, sampled at baseline. These receptor sequences come from a person aged 25 to 85 with non-small cell lung cancer. CDR3s include the opening cysteine and the closing phenylalanine or tryptophan.

V gene: TRBV5-1
J gene: TRBJ2-7
CDR3 protein: CASSTSGGGPYEQYF

V gene: TRBV6-5
J gene: TRBJ1-3
CDR3 protein: CASSYDRGNTIYF

V gene: TRBV2
J gene: TRBJ1-2
CDR3 protein: CASASGGYTF

V gene: TRBV27
J gene: TRBJ2-7
CDR3 protein: CASSAKAFYEQYF

V gene: TRBV25-1
J gene: TRBJ1-1
CDR3 protein: CASSADRVLNTEAFF

V gene: TRBV10-3
J gene: TRBJ1-5
CDR3 protein: CAISEGREGQPQHF

V gene: TRBV30
J gene: TRBJ2-3
CDR3 protein: CAWRAGTGADTQYF

V gene: TRBV29-1
J gene: TRBJ2-7
CDR3 protein: CSVEGNYEQYF

V gene: TRBV24-1
J gene: TRBJ2-2
CDR3 protein: CATSPSGTGNTGELFF

V gene: TRBV14
J gene: TRBJ1-1
CDR3 protein: CASSQDRITEAFF

V gene: TRBV4-1
J gene: TRBJ1-1
CDR3 protein: CASSQQGQLYTEAFF

V gene: TRBV10-2
J gene: TRBJ2-1
CDR3 protein: CASEGGFSYNEQFF

V gene: TRBV5-1
J gene: TRBJ1-1
CDR3 protein: CASSFGTGDTEAFF

V gene: TRBV6-6
J gene: TRBJ2-7
CDR3 protein: CASSYSIESYEQYF

V gene: TRBV5-1
J gene: TRBJ1-1
CDR3 protein: CASSLAGTPNTEAFF

V gene: TRBV12-3/TRBV12-4
J gene: TRBJ2-1
CDR3 protein: CASSKRQGNEQFF

V gene: TRBV7-6
J gene: TRBJ2-3
CDR3 protein: CASSPEQGLFTDTQYF

V gene: TRBV19
J gene: TRBJ1-2
CDR3 protein: CASTTTANYGYTF

V gene: TRBV4-1
J gene: TRBJ2-1
CDR3 protein: CASSQDQGYNEQFF

V gene: TRBV27
J gene: TRBJ2-5
CDR3 protein: CASRRKSGGVTQYF

V gene: TRBV2
J gene: TRBJ2-1
CDR3 protein: CASNPLAGGPYNEQFF

V gene: TRBV7-9
J gene: TRBJ1-5
CDR3 protein: CASSLEGADQPQHF

V gene: TRBV27
J gene: TRBJ2-3
CDR3 protein: CASRQGATDTQYF

V gene: TRBV6-5
J gene: TRBJ2-7
CDR3 protein: CASSSSRPTYPEQYF

V gene: TRBV5-1
J gene: TRBJ2-2
CDR3 protein: CASSLGLDPGELFF

V gene: TRBV7-6
J gene: TRBJ2-2
CDR3 protein: CASSLEGANTGELFF

V gene: TRBV5-1
J gene: TRBJ1-1
CDR3 protein: CASSLAPGRPEAFF

V gene: TRBV10-2
J gene: TRBJ2-2
CDR3 protein: CASSESLAGVSGELFF

V gene: TRBV4-1
J gene: TRBJ1-5
CDR3 protein: CASSQSPGRDRRNQPQHF

V gene: TRBV11-3
J gene: TRBJ2-3
CDR3 protein: CAIRGQADTQYF

V gene: TRBV19
J gene: TRBJ2-7
CDR3 protein: CASSIAGPPYEQYF

V gene: TRBV15
J gene: TRBJ2-2
CDR3 protein: CATSRSGSVTELFF

V gene: TRBV30
J gene: TRBJ1-1
CDR3 protein: CAWGGINTEAFF

V gene: TRBV6-5
J gene: TRBJ2-2
CDR3 protein: CASSLEGGTGELFF

V gene: TRBV5-1
J gene: TRBJ1-2
CDR3 protein: CASSLEGSYNYGYTF

V gene: TRBV28
J gene: TRBJ2-7
CDR3 protein: CASSSGTSGRRYEQYF

V gene: TRBV5-1
J gene: TRBJ2-5
CDR3 protein: CASSSAGIPQETQYF

V gene: TRBV5-5
J gene: TRBJ1-2
CDR3 protein: CASSADSNYGYTF

V gene: TRBV27
J gene: TRBJ1-1
CDR3 protein: CASSTRGQGNTEAFF

V gene: TRBV30
J gene: TRBJ2-5
CDR3 protein: CASNPSGSQETQYF

V gene: TRBV3-1/TRBV3-2
J gene: TRBJ1-2
CDR3 protein: CASSPTRGQGGGYTF

V gene: TRBV6-5
J gene: TRBJ2-5
CDR3 protein: CASRDGAAETQYF

V gene: TRBV12-3/TRBV12-4
J gene: TRBJ2-1
CDR3 protein: CASSFDRFNEQFF

V gene: TRBV19
J gene: TRBJ2-7
CDR3 protein: CASSPGQSYEQYF

V gene: TRBV18
J gene: TRBJ2-1
CDR3 protein: CASSPPIWGQGNYNEQFF

V gene: TRBV6-4
J gene: TRBJ2-6
CDR3 protein: CASSDILGGQEVAGANVLTF

V gene: TRBV29-1
J gene: TRBJ2-1
CDR3 protein: CSVEEDTAPIGEQFF

V gene: TRBV5-1
J gene: TRBJ2-2
CDR3 protein: CASSLELVTGELFF

V gene: TRBV5-4
J gene: TRBJ2-1
CDR3 protein: CASSLAGRSTEQFF

V gene: TRBV18
J gene: TRBJ2-3
CDR3 protein: CASSRGDTQYF

V gene: TRBV12-3/TRBV12-4
J gene: TRBJ2-7
CDR3 protein: CASSFGALGEQYF

V gene: TRBV5-1
J gene: TRBJ2-7
CDR3 protein: CASSSPGRTSYEQYF

V gene: TRBV7-8
J gene: TRBJ1-2
CDR3 protein: CASSLRQGSYGYTF

V gene: TRBV6-1
J gene: TRBJ1-1
CDR3 protein: CASSDERRLNTEAFF

V gene: TRBV5-1
J gene: TRBJ1-3
CDR3 protein: CASSLESGAGNTIYF

V gene: TRBV4-1
J gene: TRBJ2-4
CDR3 protein: CASSPGTSGLAKNIQYF